These 25 T cell receptor beta chains share one sample of origin, sequenced in a study of cytomegalovirus exposure and HLA in healthy donors. Both 60 Vbeta primers and 13 Jbeta primers went into the PCR. The table came from immunoSEQ multiplex PCR; TCRdb's copy has only in-frame clones and leaves some out. Counted here are some 180,000 clones, around 84% occurring once; the ten biggest clones make up approximately 1.2%. The sequenced material came from PBMCs. Receptors originate from a girl aged 2 to 9 in good health and CMV-seropositive.

This CDR3 is CASSPPDRYNEQFF. For the CDR3, the DNA is TGTGCCAGCTCACCGCCCGACAGGTACAATGAGCAGTTCTTC. The chain has TRBV18 and TRBJ2-1, with D tentatively TRBD1 (6 bases). CDR1 and CDR2 from the germline V gene are KGHSH and LQKENI. V was clipped by 3 bases and J by 4 bases, with 10 bases between them. The CDR3 is made up of 14 amino acids.

The chain carries TRBV5-4 and TRBJ2-2, with TRBD2 identical over 9 bases. There are 16 residues in the CDR3. Unmatched junction bases numbered 6, after V lost 2 bases and J lost 4 bases. Looked up from germline, CDR1 is SGHNT and CDR2 is YYREEE (reference sequence). CDR3 nucleotides: TGTGCCAGCAGCTTTTTCCGCGGGGGGGCCACCGGGGAGCTGTTTTTT. Translating gives CASSFFRGGATGELFF.

The chain couples TRBV27 to TRBJ1-6; D gene uncertain. Trimming took off 4 bases at V and 13 bases at J, with 11 bases between the two ends. The CDR3 runs to 12 residues. Germline CDR1 and CDR2: MNHEY and SMNVEV (reference sequence). The CDR3 sequence: CASSSSAGPLHF. CDR3 bases: TGTGCCAGCAGTTCCTCAGCGGGGCCCCTCCACTTT.

V is TRBV9 and J is TRBJ2-1; 9 bases agree with TRBD1. CDR3 length: 16 amino acids. Trimming took 3 bases from V and 8 from J; bases not matched to a gene: 12. Germline V CDR1 and CDR2: SGDLS, YYNGEE. The CDR3 loop is CASSAAQQGAGDEQFF. The DNA for the CDR3 is TGTGCCAGCAGCGCCGCTCAACAGGGGGCGGGAGATGAGCAGTTCTTC.

This chain uses TRBV2 with TRBJ1-4; no definite D call. Germline CDR1 SNHLY, CDR2 FYNNEI. This CDR3 has 14 amino acids. V gave up 4 bases and J gave up 7 bases, with 13 bases separating them. The CDR3, as DNA: TGTGCCAGCAGTGTGGAGGCGTCGGTTGAAAAACTGTTTTTT. This sequence encodes CASSVEASVEKLFF.

V gene TRBV5-4 combines with J gene TRBJ2-1; D perhaps matches TRBD1 (5 bases). This CDR3 contains 12 residues. Germline V lookup: CDR1 SGHNT, CDR2 YYREEE (reference sequence). V was trimmed by 0 bases and J by 9 bases, leaving 7 bases between them. For the CDR3, the DNA is TGTGCCAGCAGCTTGGATAGGGGTGAGCAGTTCTTC. Translation gives CASSLDRGEQFF.

The chain joins TRBV9 to TRBJ2-3, with a tentative D call TRBD1 (6 bases). Germline-derived CDR1 and CDR2 are SGDLS and YYNGEE. The CDR3 consists of 14 residues. Deletions cut 2 bases from V and 2 bases from J, with 9 bases between. CDR3 protein: CASSVTGFTDTQYF. CDR3 DNA sequence: TGTGCCAGCAGCGTTACAGGGTTCACAGATACGCAGTATTTT.

The chain employs TRBV19 and TRBJ1-5; TRBD1 matches 8 bases. CDR3 length equals 12 residues. Germline CDR1 and CDR2: LNHDA and SQIVND (reference sequence). The V segment lost 9 bases and the J segment 5 bases; nucleotides outside the gene matches: 3. CDR3 sequence: CASDRGHQPQHF. CDR3 in DNA: TGTGCCAGCGACAGGGGTCATCAGCCCCAGCATTTT.

The chain uses TRBV28 and TRBJ2-7, with D tentatively TRBD1 (6 bases). From germline, CDR1 is MDHEN and CDR2 SYDVKM. This CDR3 has 12 amino acids. Between the trimmed V and J ends, which lost 7 bases and 4 bases, there was a span of 11 bases. CDR3 bases: TGTGCCAGCAACATAGGGGGATACGAGCAGTACTTC. It encodes CASNIGGYEQYF.

The chain combines TRBV9 with TRBJ2-5; the match to TRBD1 covers 9 bases. Losses at the gene ends were 0 bases for V and 1 base for J; bases not matched to a gene: 10. The CDR3 is made up of 18 amino acids. The germline V gene has CDR1 SGDLS and CDR2 YYNGEE. The CDR3 coding sequence is TGTGCCAGCAGCGTAGGGACAGGGGTCGCCACGGGCCAAGAGACCCAGTACTTC. Its translation is CASSVGTGVATGQETQYF.

V usage is TRBV6-1 and J usage is TRBJ2-7, with 9 nucleotides matching TRBD1. V gave up 10 bases and J gave up 0 bases; unmatched junction bases: 7. Germline V gene sequence: CDR1 MNHNS, CDR2 SASEGT. The CDR3 has 14 residues. The CDR3 DNA sequence: TGTGCCACCTGTACAGGGGGCAGCTCCTACGAGCAGTACTTC. It codes for CATCTGGSSYEQYF.

The rearrangement links TRBV7-3 to TRBJ2-1, with 8 bases lining up with TRBD1. V was clipped by 2 bases and J by 4 bases; unmatched bases: 4. The CDR3 totals 15 residues. Per the germline V gene, CDR1 is SGHTA and CDR2 is FQGTGA. The CDR3 region is CASSLPGGLYNEQFF. CDR3 in DNA: TGTGCCAGCAGCTTACCAGGGGGCTTATACAATGAGCAGTTCTTC.

V usage is TRBV28 and J usage is TRBJ2-7; weak D call: TRBD1 (5 bases). V was clipped by 4 bases and J by 3 bases, with 16 bases between them. The CDR3 runs to 15 residues. Germline CDR1 is MDHEN and CDR2 is SYDVKM. The CDR3: CASSSRRAQIYEQYF. As DNA, the CDR3 is TGTGCCAGCAGTTCCCGCAGGGCACAGATCTACGAGCAGTACTTC.

This clone was counted a few times. This chain links TRBV28 with TRBJ1-1; 7 nucleotides line up with TRBD1. This CDR3 spans 14 amino acids. J gave up 9 bases and V 4 bases, and 11 bases lay outside the gene matches. Per germline, CDR1 MDHEN and CDR2 SYDVKM. CDR3 residues: CASSSPSGTDKAFF. CDR3 DNA: TGTGCCAGCAGTTCCCCTTCCGGGACAGACAAAGCTTTCTTT.

The chain joins TRBV5-1 to TRBJ2-7; D is perhaps TRBD2 (5 bases). Per germline, CDR1 SGHRS and CDR2 YFSETQ. The CDR3 is 14 amino acids. V was shortened by 7 bases and J by 4 bases, with 18 bases between the two germline ends. The CDR3: CASAEGSASYEQYF. The CDR3, as DNA: TGCGCCAGCGCCGAGGGCAGCGCGAGTTACGAGCAGTACTTC.

The chain has TRBV27 and TRBJ1-2; the D gene is possibly TRBD1 (6 bases). The germline V and J ends were trimmed by 5 bases and 4 bases, with 17 bases remaining between them. Germline V gene data show CDR1 as MNHEY and CDR2 as SMNVEV (reference sequence). This CDR3 contains 15 residues. In DNA, the CDR3 is TGTGCCAGCAGTCCAAACAGGGATGGGGCCTATGGCTACACCTTC. This gives the protein CASSPNRDGAYGYTF.

The J gene is TRBJ2-5, the V gene TRBV7-6; 10 nucleotides agree with TRBD2. The V gene's germline CDR1 is SGHVS and CDR2 FNYEAQ. CDR3 length: 16 amino acids. V trimming: 4 bases; J trimming: 1 base; junction bases outside the gene matches: 6. In DNA, the CDR3 is TGTGCCAGCAGCTCCCACAGCGGGAGGGGCCAAGAGACCCAGTACTTC. This encodes CASSSHSGRGQETQYF.

The CDR3: CASSNPRGSGNTIYF. The CDR3, as DNA: TGTGCCAGCAGTAACCCTAGAGGGTCTGGAAACACCATATATTTT. The V call is TRBV5-4, the J call TRBJ1-3; D call uncertain. CDR3 length: 15 amino acids. The V gene lost 5 bases and the J gene lost 1 base, with 13 bases spanning the gap. Germline CDR1 SGHNT, CDR2 YYREEE (reference sequence).

The DNA for the CDR3 is TGTGCCTGGAGACAAACAGGGGGCAGCTTCTATGGCTACACCTTC. It yields the protein CAWRQTGGSFYGYTF. This rearrangement joins TRBV30 to TRBJ1-2; 9 bases fit TRBD1. Unmatched junction bases numbered 9, after V lost 3 bases and J lost 4 bases. The germline V gene encodes CDR1 GTSNPN and CDR2 SVGIG (reference sequence). CDR3 length: 15 amino acids. Variable domain in full (rest from reference TRBV30 and TRBJ1-2): SQTIHQWPATLVQPVGSPLSLECTVEGTSNPNLYWYRQAAGRGLQLLFYSVGIGQISSEVPQNLSASRPQDRQFILSSKKLLLSDSGFYLCAWRQTGGSFYGYTFGSGTRLTVV.

This clone was counted a single time. The rearrangement links TRBV7-6 to TRBJ2-5; 14 bases map to TRBD2. The ends lost 4 bases at V and 4 bases at J; junction bases unmatched: 8. Germline lookup yields CDR1 SGHVS and CDR2 FNYEAQ. This CDR3 has 17 amino acids. This chain's CDR3 is CASSSSTSGRAGETQYF. DNA for the CDR3: TGTGCCAGCAGCTCCTCGACTAGCGGGAGGGCCGGAGAGACCCAGTACTTC.

Here the CDR3 DNA reads TGTGCCAGCAGCCAAGATTGGAGCGGGGGTCGGTCCTACGAGCAGTACTTC. Protein: CASSQDWSGGRSYEQYF. The chain joins TRBV4-2 to TRBJ2-7, with 8 bases that match TRBD2. The germline CDR1 and CDR2 sequences are LGHNA and YNFKEQ. The CDR3 totals 17 residues. After removal of 0 bases from V and 1 base from J, the junction contained 8 bases not matched to a gene.

This rearrangement joins TRBV28 to TRBJ2-1, with unresolved D. Germline CDR1 and CDR2: MDHEN and SYDVKM. The CDR3 spans 13 residues. The ends were cut back, 6 bases at V and 4 bases at J, with 10 bases in the middle. This chain's CDR3 is CASSYSGYNEQFF. DNA for the CDR3: TGTGCCAGCAGCTACTCGGGTTACAATGAGCAGTTCTTC.

This rearrangement joins TRBV9 to TRBJ2-2, with 12 bases aligning to TRBD2. Germline CDR1 SGDLS, CDR2 YYNGEE. The ends lost 3 bases at V and 6 bases at J; junction bases unmatched: 6. The CDR3 has 16 residues. The CDR3 DNA follows: TGTGCCAGCAGCGGACCTAGCGGGAGGGCCTCCGGGGAGCTGTTTTTT. This gives the protein CASSGPSGRASGELFF.

The V call is TRBV28, the J call TRBJ1-1; the D is unclear. V was trimmed by 6 bases and J by 3 bases, leaving 23 bases between them. Looked up from germline, CDR1 is MDHEN and CDR2 is SYDVKM. This CDR3 is 17 amino acids long. CDR3 nucleotides: TGTGCCAGCAGATCTGGGGAGGCGTTCGGCGCGGACACTGAAGCTTTCTTT. As protein: CASRSGEAFGADTEAFF.

V and J are TRBV30 and TRBJ1-2; 7 bases are a match to TRBD1. Germline loops: CDR1 GTSNPN, CDR2 SVGIG (reference sequence). V was clipped by 1 base and J by 5 bases; unmatched bases: 4. This CDR3 comprises 13 residues. Here the CDR3 DNA reads TGTGCCTGGAGTGCTGACAGGGCATATGGCTACACCTTC. Its protein product is CAWSADRAYGYTF.